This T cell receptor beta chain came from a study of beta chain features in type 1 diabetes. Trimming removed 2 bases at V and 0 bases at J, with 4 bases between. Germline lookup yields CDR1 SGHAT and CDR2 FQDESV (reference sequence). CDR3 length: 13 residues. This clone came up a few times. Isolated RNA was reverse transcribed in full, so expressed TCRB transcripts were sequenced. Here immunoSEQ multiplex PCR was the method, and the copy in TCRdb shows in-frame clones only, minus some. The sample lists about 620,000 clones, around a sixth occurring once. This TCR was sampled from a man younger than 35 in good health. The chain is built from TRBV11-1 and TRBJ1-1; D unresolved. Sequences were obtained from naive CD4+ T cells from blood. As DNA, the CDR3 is TGTGCCAGCAGCTTACGGGTGAACACTGAAGCTTTCTTT. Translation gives CASSLRVNTEAFF.